What follows are 8 T cell receptor beta chains derived from one specimen sequenced in a study of blood T cell repertoires in COVID-19. Profiled with immunoSEQ multiplex PCR; TCRdb holds only in-frame clones, not every one. The table lists under 150,000 clones, 86% of them singletons. The sequenced sample was PBMCs or T cells enriched from blood (not recorded which). The receptors were sampled from a woman between 50 and 59 years old who had recovered from COVID-19.

This chain uses TRBV7-9 with TRBJ1-6; D gene unclear. The CDR3 runs to 14 residues. V lost 1 base to trimming and J lost 7 bases, with 8 bases between them. In germline, CDR1 is SEHNR, CDR2 FQNEAQ (reference sequence). Written as DNA, the CDR3 is TGTGCCAGCAGCTTAGGGGCCGCCAATTCACCCCTCCACTTT. Translated, it gives CASSLGAANSPLHF.

This clone was counted once. This chain uses TRBV29-1 with TRBJ1-1; 9 nucleotides agree with TRBD1. With V trimmed by 7 bases and J by 5 bases, 8 bases remained unmatched. CDR3 length equals 13 residues. Germline assignment: CDR1 SQVTM and CDR2 ANQGSEA. The CDR3 loop is CSAQTGGRTEAFF. The CDR3 region has the DNA TGCAGCGCCCAGACAGGGGGAAGAACTGAAGCTTTCTTT. The full variable domain, completed using reference TRBV29-1 and TRBJ1-1, is SAVISQKPSRDICQRGTSLTIQCQVDSQVTMMFWYRQQPGQSLTLIATANQGSEATYESGFVIDKFPISRPNLTFSTLTVSNMSPEDSSIYLCSAQTGGRTEAFFGQGTRLTVV.

The chain has TRBV18 and TRBJ1-4; D gene unclear. Trimming shortened V by 3 bases and J by 6 bases, and 14 bases separated the two germline ends. CDR1 and CDR2 from the germline V gene are KGHSH and LQKENI. CDR3 size: 15 residues. The chain's CDR3 is CASSPFIRQDEKLFF. CDR3 sequence (DNA): TGTGCCAGCTCACCTTTTATTCGGCAGGATGAAAAACTGTTTTTT.

The chain recombines TRBV5-1 with TRBJ2-5, with 8 bases fitting TRBD1. Germline-derived CDR1 and CDR2 are SGHRS and YFSETQ. The CDR3 covers 20 residues. Unmatched junction bases numbered 17, after V lost 0 bases and J lost 1 base. Here the CDR3 reads CASSLGQGATQAISQETQYF. Here the CDR3 DNA reads TGCGCCAGCAGCTTGGGGCAGGGGGCGACTCAGGCGATCAGCCAAGAGACCCAGTACTTC.

The rearrangement joins TRBV5-1 to TRBJ1-1, with D possibly matching TRBD1 (6 bases). V dropped 4 bases and J dropped 5 bases, with 15 bases sitting between them. The CDR3 is 14 amino acids. Germline V gene sequence: CDR1 SGHRS, CDR2 YFSETQ. The CDR3 DNA sequence: TGCGCCAGCAGCCGGCCCAGGGGAGATACTGAAGCTTTCTTT. It encodes CASSRPRGDTEAFF.

Here the CDR3 DNA reads TGTGCCAGCAGCCCCGAGTCGGGGGAGCAGTACTTC. Encoded protein: CASSPESGEQYF. This chain joins TRBV13 and TRBJ2-7, with TRBD2 as a possible D gene (5 bases). This CDR3 has 12 amino acids. Germline assignment: CDR1 PRHDT and CDR2 FYEKMQ (reference sequence). Trimming removed 5 bases at V and 7 bases at J, with 12 bases between.

This chain joins TRBV19 and TRBJ2-6; D may be TRBD1 (6 bases). The germline V gene has CDR1 LNHDA and CDR2 SQIVND (reference sequence). The CDR3 is 14 amino acids. Deletions cut 5 bases from V and 2 bases from J, with 7 bases between. The chain's CDR3 is CASSPGAGANVLTF. CDR3 bases: TGTGCCAGTAGTCCAGGGGCTGGGGCCAACGTCCTGACTTTC. Full variable domain (missing parts from reference TRBV19 and TRBJ2-6): DGGITQSPKYLFRKEGQNVTLSCEQNLNHDAMYWYRQDPGQGLRLIYYSQIVNDFQKGDIAEGYSVSREKKESFPLTVTSAQKNPTAFYLCASSPGAGANVLTFGAGSRLTVL.

This rearrangement joins TRBV7-8 to TRBJ2-5; 12 bases match TRBD2. V lost 5 bases and J lost 4; bases outside the gene matches: 5. Germline values: CDR1 SGHVS, CDR2 FQNEAQ. CDR3 size: 15 residues. In nucleotides, the CDR3 is TGTGCCAGCAGCCCTCGACTAGCGGGGGCAGAGACCCAGTACTTC. Translation: CASSPRLAGAETQYF.